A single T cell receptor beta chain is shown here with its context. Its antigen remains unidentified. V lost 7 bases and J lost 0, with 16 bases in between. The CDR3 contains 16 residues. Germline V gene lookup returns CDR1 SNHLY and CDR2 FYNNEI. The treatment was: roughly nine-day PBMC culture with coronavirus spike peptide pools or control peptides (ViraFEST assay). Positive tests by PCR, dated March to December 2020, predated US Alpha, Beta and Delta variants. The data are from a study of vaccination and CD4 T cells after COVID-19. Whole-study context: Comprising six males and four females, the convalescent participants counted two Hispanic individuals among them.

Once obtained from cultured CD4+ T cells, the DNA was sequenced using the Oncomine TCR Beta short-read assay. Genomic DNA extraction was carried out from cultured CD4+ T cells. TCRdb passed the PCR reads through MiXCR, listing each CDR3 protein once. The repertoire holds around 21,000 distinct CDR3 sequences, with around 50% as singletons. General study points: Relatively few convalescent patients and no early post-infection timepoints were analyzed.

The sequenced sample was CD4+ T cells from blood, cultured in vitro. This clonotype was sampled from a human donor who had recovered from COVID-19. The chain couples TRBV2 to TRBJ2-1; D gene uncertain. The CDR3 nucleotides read TGTGCCAGCAATTGGCAGCACCTTAGCTCCTACAATGAGCAGTTCTTC. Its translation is CASNWQHLSSYNEQFF.